This T cell receptor beta chain emerged from a study of blood T cell repertoires in COVID-19. The wider study: T cells, B-cell-depleted T cells, or PBMCs supplied cDNA or gDNA.

This CDR3 comprises 13 residues. Trimming stripped 1 base from V and 9 bases from J, with 12 bases between. Profiled with immunoSEQ multiplex PCR; TCRdb holds only in-frame clones, not every one. The sample lists about 150,000 clones, around 90% occurring once. The chain recombines TRBV12-3 or TRBV12-4 with TRBJ1-1; D unclear. The sequenced sample was peripheral blood. The clonotype was recovered from a man aged 45-65 years with acute or convalescent COVID-19. The CDR3 region has the DNA TGTGCCAGCAGTTTAGGTAGTACTCCTAAAGCTTTCTTT. Protein: CASSLGSTPKAFF.